This TCR beta chain was observed in a study of PD-1 blockade in classical Hodgkin lymphoma. Time point here: cycle 4 day 1 (C4D1), after more than five weeks of nivolumab. There was relapse after autologous stem cell transplantation in every patient, and there was variation in brentuximab vedotin exposure. Purification of CD4+ T cells from thawed PBMCs was performed via magnetic negative selection. V was cut by 0 bases and J by 3 bases, with 10 bases left in between. This CDR3 has 15 amino acids. Germline CDR1 and CDR2: SGDLS and YYNGEE. Measured with immunoSEQ multiplex PCR; TCRdb has only the in-frame clones, and not every one. The repertoire holds approximately 5,000 clones, with approximately 81% as singletons.

Sequencing used CD4+ T cells from blood, obtained before the fourth cycle of nivolumab. V and J are TRBV9 and TRBJ2-1; D may be TRBD1 or TRBD2 (6 bases each). The sequence was collected from a human donor with classical Hodgkin lymphoma. Here the CDR3 reads CASSVDGGHYNEQFF. The CDR3 nucleotides read TGTGCCAGCAGCGTAGACGGGGGACACTACAATGAGCAGTTCTTC.